This entry lists 4 T cell receptor beta chains sequenced from one sample in a study of CD8 T cells in ankylosing spondylitis. TCRdb recomputed calls from the 5' RACE reads with MiXCR, one row per CDR3 protein. The sample contains under 55,000 distinct CDR3 sequences, 7.4% of which appear only once. Sequencing was performed on blood, either unsorted or a sorted T cell fraction (not recorded which). The receptors shown here come from a female donor with ankylosing spondylitis or in good health (not recorded which).

This clonotype was counted at least ten times. This sequence joins TRBV9 and TRBJ2-1; the match to TRBD2 covers 14 bases. The germline V gene encodes CDR1 SGDLS and CDR2 YYNGEE. The CDR3 has 20 residues. V was clipped by 4 bases and J by 0 bases; unmatched bases: 12. The DNA for the CDR3 is TGTGCCAGCAGCCCTCGGACTAGCGGGGGGTCCGGAAGCTCCTACAATGAGCAGTTCTTC. The encoded protein is CASSPRTSGGSGSSYNEQFF.

This clonotype has ten or more counts. The chain recombines TRBV15 with TRBJ2-5; 8 nucleotides align to TRBD2. Germline V CDR1 and CDR2: LNHNV, YYDKDF (reference sequence). The CDR3 is 15 amino acids. V gave up 2 bases and J gave up 5 bases; unmatched junction bases: 7. The CDR3 here is CATSRQSPGGETQYF. CDR3 DNA: TGTGCCACCAGCAGACAGTCCCCGGGAGGGGAGACCCAGTACTTC.

This clonotype showed up many times. The chain joins TRBV7-8 to TRBJ2-7, with a possible D match to TRBD1 (5 bases). This CDR3 comprises 15 residues. V was trimmed by 6 bases and J by 3 bases, leaving 18 bases between them. Looked up from germline, CDR1 is SGHVS and CDR2 is FQNEAQ. The CDR3 region has the DNA TGTGCCAGCAGTCTAATGTTAGCAGGGTTCTACGAGCAGTACTTC. Amino acids: CASSLMLAGFYEQYF.

This clonotype was seen repeatedly, ten times or more. This chain connects TRBV12-3 or TRBV12-4 to TRBJ1-2; no clear D. The CDR3 spans 10 residues. V lost 8 bases and J 8 bases, leaving 9 bases between the germline ends. The CDR3 region has the DNA TGTGCCAGCGGAGGGCCGGGCTACACCTTC. This encodes CASGGPGYTF.